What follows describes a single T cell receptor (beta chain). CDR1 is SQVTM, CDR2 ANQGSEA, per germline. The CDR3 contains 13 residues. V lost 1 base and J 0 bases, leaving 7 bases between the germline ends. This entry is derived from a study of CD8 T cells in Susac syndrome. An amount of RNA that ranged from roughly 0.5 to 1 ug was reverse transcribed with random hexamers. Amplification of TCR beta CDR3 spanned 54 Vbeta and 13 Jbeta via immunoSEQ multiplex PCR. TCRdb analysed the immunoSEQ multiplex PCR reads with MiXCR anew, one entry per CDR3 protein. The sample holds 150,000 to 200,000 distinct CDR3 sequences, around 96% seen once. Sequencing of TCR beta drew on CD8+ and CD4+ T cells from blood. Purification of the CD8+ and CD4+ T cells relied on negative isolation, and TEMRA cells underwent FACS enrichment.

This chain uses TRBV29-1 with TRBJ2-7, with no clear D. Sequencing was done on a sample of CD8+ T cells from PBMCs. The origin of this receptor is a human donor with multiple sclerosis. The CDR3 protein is CSVEADRSYEQYF. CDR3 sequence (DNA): TGCAGCGTTGAAGCTGACCGCTCCTACGAGCAGTACTTC.